Listed below are T cell receptor beta chains from one sample, sequenced in a study of control samples from healthy donors and cancer patients. TCRdb keeps only in-frame clones here, not all; method: immunoSEQ multiplex PCR. The data hold around 85,000 clones, with roughly 93% observed a single time. Sequenced material: blood. The origin of the receptors is a young woman in good health. The CDR3 runs from the conserved cysteine through the conserved F or W. D genes are given only for firm matches. Clone size is not always given. Where it is, it says once, few, many or a class for expanded clones.

TGTGCCAGCCAGAAAGAGGGCAGATACACCGGGGAGCTGTTTTTT	CASQKEGRYTGELFF	NA	TRBJ2-2	TRBV27	NA
TGTGCCAGCAGCCCGCCGGCCTGGACGAGCTCCTACAATGAGCAGTTCTTC	CASSPPAWTSSYNEQFF	NA	TRBJ2-1	TRBV9	NA
TGTGCCAGTAAGTACCGGGACGAGCAGTACTTC	CASKYRDEQYF	NA	TRBJ2-7	TRBV19	NA
TGTGCCAGCACCCTCAACAGGGGGCAGCCTGAAGCTTTCTTT	CASTLNRGQPEAFF	TRBD1	TRBJ1-1	TRBV11-2	NA
TGTGCCAGCAGTTACGGACTCCCTGGGAGCAATCAGCCCCAGCATTTT	CASSYGLPGSNQPQHF	NA	TRBJ1-5	TRBV6-5	NA
TGCGCCAGCAGCTCGCCGGGACGGGAAGCTTTCTTT	CASSSPGREAFF	NA	TRBJ1-1	TRBV5-1	NA
TGTGCCAGCAGTTTACAGGGACATCGCACCTTTGGCTATGGCTACACCTTC	CASSLQGHRTFGYGYTF	NA	TRBJ1-2	TRBV27	NA
TGCAGCTTTCTCGGCGGGGGGTCCGGGACTAATTACTACGAGCAGTACTTC	CSFLGGGSGTNYYEQYF	TRBD2	TRBJ2-7	TRBV29-1	NA
TGCGCCAGCAGCTTGGCTGGGGAAGGGAATACTGAAGCTTTCTTT	CASSLAGEGNTEAFF	NA	TRBJ1-1	TRBV5-1	NA
TGTGCCAGCAGTGACGGGGGTGCAGATACGCAGTATTTT	CASSDGGADTQYF	NA	TRBJ2-3	TRBV6-1	NA
TGTGCCAGCAGTAAGGTACGGGGGTCCGAGCAGTACTTC	CASSKVRGSEQYF	NA	TRBJ2-7	TRBV12-3/TRBV12-4	once
TGTGCCAGCAGCTTTACAGGGGGAGGCCGTGGCTACACCTTC	CASSFTGGGRGYTF	TRBD1	TRBJ1-2	TRBV13	NA
TGTGCCAGCAGCTTAGGCGCAGGGGGCGGCAATCAGCCCCAGCATTTT	CASSLGAGGGNQPQHF	TRBD1	TRBJ1-5	TRBV7-6	NA
TGTGCCAGCAGCTTAGTTTTGTCGGCGGCGACTAACAATGAGCAGTTCTTC	CASSLVLSAATNNEQFF	NA	TRBJ2-1	TRBV11-2	NA
TGTGCCAGCAGCTCAAATGGGGCGCGGCACGAGCAGTACTTC	CASSSNGARHEQYF	NA	TRBJ2-7	TRBV7-9	NA
TGTGCCAGCACGAAAGGCGGCGAGCAGTACTTC	CASTKGGEQYF	NA	TRBJ2-7	TRBV27	NA
TGTGCCACCAGCAGATCGAAACAAACTAGCGGGGCGGGTCACTTCTACGAGCAGTACTTC	CATSRSKQTSGAGHFYEQYF	TRBD2	TRBJ2-7	TRBV15	once
TGTGCCAGCAGCACCGCTCAGGGGGGGAATCAGCCCCAGCATTTT	CASSTAQGGNQPQHF	TRBD1	TRBJ1-5	TRBV28	NA
TGCGCCAGCAGCTTGGTCGCGGGACAGACGGGGACTGAAGCTTTCTTT	CASSLVAGQTGTEAFF	TRBD1	TRBJ1-1	TRBV5-1	NA
TGCGCCAGCGCAACCCCGGGGGGATTAAACACTGAAGCTTTCTTT	CASATPGGLNTEAFF	NA	TRBJ1-1	TRBV4-1	NA
TGTGCCAGCAGTGGACGGTCGGACGGGGAGCTGTTTTTT	CASSGRSDGELFF	NA	TRBJ2-2	TRBV2	few
TGTGCCAGCAGAAAAGGGACGGGCTACATGAACACTGAAGCTTTCTTT	CASRKGTGYMNTEAFF	NA	TRBJ1-1	TRBV9	NA
TGCGCCAGCAGCCAAGATGGGGTGGGGCTCGACACCTTC	CASSQDGVGLDTF	NA	TRBJ1-2	TRBV4-1	NA
TGCGCCAGCAGCTTGGAGTTTGGGGAGTGGAACACTGAAGCTTTCTTT	CASSLEFGEWNTEAFF	NA	TRBJ1-1	TRBV5-1	NA
TGTGCCAGTACCCACCACGCGGGCAGGGGGAACACTGAAGCTTTCTTT	CASTHHAGRGNTEAFF	NA	TRBJ1-1	TRBV19	NA
TGTGCCAGCAGCTTCGCCAGCGGGGGACAAGAGACCCAGTACTTC	CASSFASGGQETQYF	TRBD2	TRBJ2-5	TRBV7-2	few
TGTGCCAGCAGCTTGGAAGGGATGCAGCCCCAGCATTTT	CASSLEGMQPQHF	NA	TRBJ1-5	TRBV11-2	NA
TGCGCCAGCAGCCACGGGACAGATGGAAACACCATATATTTT	CASSHGTDGNTIYF	TRBD1	TRBJ1-3	TRBV4-3	NA
TGCGCCAGCAGCCAAGTTACACTAAACGAGCAGTACTTC	CASSQVTLNEQYF	NA	TRBJ2-7	TRBV4-1	NA